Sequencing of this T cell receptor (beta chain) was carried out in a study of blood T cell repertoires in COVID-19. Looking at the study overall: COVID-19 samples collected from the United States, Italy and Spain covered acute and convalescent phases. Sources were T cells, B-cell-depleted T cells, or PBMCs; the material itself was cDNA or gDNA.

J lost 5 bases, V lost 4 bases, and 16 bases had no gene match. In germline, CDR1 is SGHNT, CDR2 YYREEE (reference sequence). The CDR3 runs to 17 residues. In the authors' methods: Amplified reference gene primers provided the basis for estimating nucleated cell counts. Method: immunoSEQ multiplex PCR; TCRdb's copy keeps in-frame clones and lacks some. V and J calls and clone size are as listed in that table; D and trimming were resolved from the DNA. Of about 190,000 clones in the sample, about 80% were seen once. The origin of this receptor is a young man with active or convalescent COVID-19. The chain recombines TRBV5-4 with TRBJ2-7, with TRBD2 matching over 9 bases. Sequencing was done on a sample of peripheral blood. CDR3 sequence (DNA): TGTGCCAGCAGCCCCACTACTAGCGGGCCCTTCCCCCACGAGCAGTACTTC. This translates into CASSPTTSGPFPHEQYF.